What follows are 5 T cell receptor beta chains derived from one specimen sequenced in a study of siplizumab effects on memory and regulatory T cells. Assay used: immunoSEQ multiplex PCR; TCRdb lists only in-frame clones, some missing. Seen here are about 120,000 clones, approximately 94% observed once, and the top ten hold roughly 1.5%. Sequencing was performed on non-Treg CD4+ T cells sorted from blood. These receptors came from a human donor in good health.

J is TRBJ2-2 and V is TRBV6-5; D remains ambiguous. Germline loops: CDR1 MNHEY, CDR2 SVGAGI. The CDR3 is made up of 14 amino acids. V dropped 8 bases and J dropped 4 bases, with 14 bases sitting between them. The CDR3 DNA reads TGTGCCAGCGGACGGACCGTGGTCACCGGGGAGCTGTTTTTT. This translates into CASGRTVVTGELFF.

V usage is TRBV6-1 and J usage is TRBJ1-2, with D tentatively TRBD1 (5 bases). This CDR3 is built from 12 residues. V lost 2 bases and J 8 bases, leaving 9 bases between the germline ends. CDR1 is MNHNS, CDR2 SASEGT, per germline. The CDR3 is CASSEPGDGYTF. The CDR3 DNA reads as TGTGCCAGCAGTGAACCCGGGGACGGCTACACCTTC.

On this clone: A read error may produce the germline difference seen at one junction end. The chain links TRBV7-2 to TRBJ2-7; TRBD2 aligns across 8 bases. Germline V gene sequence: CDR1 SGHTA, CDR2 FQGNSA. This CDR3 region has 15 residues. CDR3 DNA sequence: TGTGCCAGCAGCACGGGACTAGTAAGGCTTCATCTGAATTCCTTC. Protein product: CASSTGLVRLHLNSF. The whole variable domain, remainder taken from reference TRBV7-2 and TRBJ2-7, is GAGVSQSPSNKVTEKGKDVELRCDPISGHTALYWYRQSLGQGLEFLIYFQGNSAPDKSGLPSDRFSAERTGGSVSTLTIQRTQQEDSAVYLCASSTGLVRLHLNSFGPGTRLTVT.

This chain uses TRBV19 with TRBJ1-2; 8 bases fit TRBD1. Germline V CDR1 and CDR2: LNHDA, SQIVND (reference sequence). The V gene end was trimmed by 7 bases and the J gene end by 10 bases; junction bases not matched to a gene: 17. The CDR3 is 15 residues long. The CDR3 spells CASTPSPAGTGDYTF. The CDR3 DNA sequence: TGTGCCAGTACCCCATCCCCAGCCGGGACAGGAGACTACACCTTC. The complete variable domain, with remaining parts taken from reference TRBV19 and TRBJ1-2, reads DGGITQSPKYLFRKEGQNVTLSCEQNLNHDAMYWYRQDPGQGLRLIYYSQIVNDFQKGDIAEGYSVSREKKESFPLTVTSAQKNPTAFYLCASTPSPAGTGDYTFGSGTRLTVV.

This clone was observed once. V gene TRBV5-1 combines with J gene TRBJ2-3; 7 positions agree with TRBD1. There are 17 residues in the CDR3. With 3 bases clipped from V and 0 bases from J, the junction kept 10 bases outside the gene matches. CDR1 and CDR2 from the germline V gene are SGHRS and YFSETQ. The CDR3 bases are TGCGCCAGCAGCTACGCTATACAGGGGTATAGCACAGATACGCAGTATTTT. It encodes CASSYAIQGYSTDTQYF.